Listed here are 26 T cell receptor beta chains from one sample, sequenced in a study of shared clonotypes between healthy human individuals. TCRdb keeps only in-frame clones here, not all; method: immunoSEQ multiplex PCR. In the table there are approximately 320,000 clones, roughly 84% of which are singletons. The specimen was memory CD8+ T cells sorted from blood. The subset: CD45RO+ cells pooled with CCR7-negative TemRA cells. These receptors came from a man younger than 35 in good health.

The CDR3 reads CASSLPLDIWTGELFF. CDR3 sequence (DNA): TGTGCCAGCAGCTTACCCCTGGATATATGGACCGGGGAGCTGTTTTTT. This rearrangement joins TRBV7-2 to TRBJ2-2; D is unresolved. The CDR3 is 16 residues long. Trimming removed 2 bases from V and 5 bases from J, with 15 bases in between. In germline, CDR1 is SGHTA, CDR2 FQGNSA.

The chain joins TRBV7-6 to TRBJ2-7; TRBD1 or TRBD2 may be the D gene (5 bases each). Germline assignment: CDR1 SGHVS and CDR2 FNYEAQ. V was pared by 5 bases and J by 0 bases, with 17 bases between. CDR3 length: 16 residues. As DNA, the CDR3 is TGTGCCAGCAGCACCTACCCGAGGGGAAACTCCTACGAGCAGTACTTC. Translation: CASSTYPRGNSYEQYF.

The chain carries TRBV10-1 and TRBJ2-3; no firm D call. V was shortened by 3 bases and J by 0 bases, with 10 bases between the two germline ends. Germline lookup yields CDR1 WNHNN and CDR2 SYGVQD (reference sequence). The CDR3 sequence is 15 residues long. CDR3: CASSEGNPSTDTQYF. DNA of the CDR3: TGCGCCAGCAGTGAAGGGAATCCTAGCACAGATACGCAGTATTTT.

V and J are TRBV11-3 and TRBJ2-2, with D maybe TRBD2 (6 bases). Trimming removed 1 base at V and 1 base at J, with 13 bases between. The CDR3 sequence is 17 residues long. Germline V gene lookup returns CDR1 SGHNT and CDR2 YENEEA. In DNA, the CDR3 is TGTGCCAGCAGCTTAGGGTCGGAGGGGAGGAACACCGGGGAGCTGTTTTTT. This codes for CASSLGSEGRNTGELFF. Looking up the rest from reference TRBV11-3 and TRBJ2-2 gives the full variable domain: EAGVVQSPRYKIIEKKQPVAFWCNPISGHNTLYWYLQNLGQGPELLIRYENEEAVDDSQLPKDRFSAERLKGVDSTLKIQPAELGDSAVYLCASSLGSEGRNTGELFFGEGSRLTVL.

Only one count was recorded for this clone. This chain connects TRBV5-4 to TRBJ1-5, with no clear D. From germline, CDR1 is SGHNT and CDR2 YYREEE (reference sequence). V was cut by 1 base and J by 1 base, with 15 bases left in between. The CDR3 extends over 17 amino acids. DNA for the CDR3: TGTGCCAGCAGCTTGTATGCGAGGGCGCGAAGCAATCAGCCCCAGCATTTT. Its translation: CASSLYARARSNQPQHF.

About this clone: This may be a read error: a much more frequent sequence differs by one nucleotide. V gene TRBV13 combines with J gene TRBJ2-7; D remains unclear. The CDR3 sequence is 14 residues long. Germline V gene data show CDR1 as PRHDT and CDR2 as FYEKMQ (reference sequence). V was trimmed by 0 bases and J by 3 bases, leaving 9 bases between them. The CDR3 DNA follows: TGTGCCAGCAGCTTAGGTGTGGGTGACTACGAGCAGTACTTC. Residues: CASSLGVGDYEQYF.

This rearrangement joins TRBV27 to TRBJ1-2; TRBD1 might be the D (6 bases). Trimming left V 7 bases short and J 2 bases short, with 14 bases between. The germline gives CDR1 MNHEY, CDR2 SMNVEV (reference sequence). The CDR3 totals 14 residues. In DNA, the CDR3 is TGTGCCAGCACCCCTATAGGGGGGAACTATGGCTACACCTTC. Amino acids: CASTPIGGNYGYTF.

The V and J genes are TRBV14 and TRBJ2-5; D is uncertain. The V and J ends lost 8 bases and 2 bases respectively, with 9 bases between them. In germline, CDR1 is SGHDN, CDR2 FVKESK. The CDR3 covers 12 residues. CDR3 amino acids: CASGPGQETQYF. CDR3 DNA: TGTGCCAGCGGCCCCGGACAAGAGACCCAGTACTTC.

The chain joins TRBV6-5 to TRBJ1-1; 10 nucleotides line up with TRBD1. V was pared by 6 bases and J by 4 bases, with 5 bases of the junction left unmatched. The CDR3 extends over 14 amino acids. Per germline, CDR1 MNHEY and CDR2 SVGAGI. CDR3 sequence (DNA): TGTGCCAGCAGACCGGGACAGGGGTTCACTGAAGCTTTCTTT. Protein sequence: CASRPGQGFTEAFF.

The gene calls are TRBV27 and TRBJ2-3; the D gene is possibly TRBD2 (6 bases). The germline V gene encodes CDR1 MNHEY and CDR2 SMNVEV (reference sequence). V was cut by 1 base and J by 0 bases, with 11 bases left in between. The CDR3 sequence is 16 residues long. The CDR3 protein is CASSLYPGASTDTQYF. Here the CDR3 DNA reads TGTGCCAGCAGTTTATATCCGGGAGCCAGCACAGATACGCAGTATTTT.

This clone was picked up one time. V and J are TRBV9 and TRBJ2-7; D is perhaps TRBD2 (6 bases). CDR3 length: 12 amino acids. Germline CDR1 and CDR2: SGDLS and YYNGEE. The V end lost 3 bases, the J end lost 3 bases, and 7 bases lay between the germline ends. CDR3 DNA: TGTGCCAGCAGCGCGGGGGACTACGAGCAGTACTTC. This gives the protein CASSAGDYEQYF. The complete variable domain, with remaining parts taken from reference TRBV9 and TRBJ2-7, reads DSGVTQTPKHLITATGQRVTLRCSPRSGDLSVYWYQQSLDQGLQFLIQYYNGEERAKGNILERFSAQQFPDLHSELNLSSLELGDSALYFCASSAGDYEQYFGPGTRLTVT.

The chain employs TRBV18 and TRBJ2-3, with TRBD2 as a possible D gene (5 bases). The CDR3 runs to 18 residues. Germline CDR1 is KGHSH and CDR2 is LQKENI. V lost 0 bases and J 2 bases, leaving 18 bases between the germline ends. CDR3 sequence (DNA): TGTGCCAGCTCACCACCTCTGCGATTGCGGGCCTTCACAGATACGCAGTATTTT. Amino acid sequence: CASSPPLRLRAFTDTQYF. The whole variable domain, remainder taken from reference TRBV18 and TRBJ2-3, is NAGVMQNPRHLVRRRGQEARLRCSPMKGHSHVYWYRQLPEEGLKFMVYLQKENIIDESGMPKERFSAEFPKEGPSILRIQQVVRGDSAAYFCASSPPLRLRAFTDTQYFGPGTRLTVL.

The chain employs TRBV5-1 and TRBJ1-1; TRBD1 is a possible D gene (6 bases). The V gene's germline CDR1 is SGHRS and CDR2 YFSETQ. The V end lost 3 bases, the J end lost 4 bases, and 19 bases lay between the germline ends. The CDR3 consists of 16 residues. The CDR3 DNA follows: TGCGCCAGCAGCTCGGGACATATTTTTACCTCCACTGAAGCTTTCTTT. This sequence encodes CASSSGHIFTSTEAFF. The full variable domain, completed using reference TRBV5-1 and TRBJ1-1, is KAGVTQTPRYLIKTRGQQVTLSCSPISGHRSVSWYQQTPGQGLQFLFEYFSETQRNKGNFPGRFSGRQFSNSRSEMNVSTLELGDSALYLCASSSGHIFTSTEAFFGQGTRLTVV.

Remarks on this clone: This may be a read error, as it is one base from a much larger clone. Distinct nucleotide sequences in the sample also encode this CDR3. The gene calls are TRBV18 and TRBJ1-3, with unresolved D. The CDR3 spans 16 residues. Germline values: CDR1 KGHSH, CDR2 LQKENI. The CDR3 DNA reads TGCGCCAGCTCACCACCTAAGGGCACCTCTGGAAACACCATATATTTT. It is translated as CASSPPKGTSGNTIYF. Filled out from reference TRBV18 and TRBJ1-3, the complete variable domain reads NAGVMQNPRHLVRRRGQEARLRCSPMKGHSHVYWYRQLPEEGLKFMVYLQKENIIDESGMPKERFSAEFPKEGPSILRIQQVVRGDSAAYFCASSPPKGTSGNTIYFGEGSWLTVV.

The chain is built from TRBV7-9 and TRBJ1-2, with D perhaps matching TRBD1 (5 bases). The CDR3 covers 14 residues. Germline CDR1 and CDR2: SEHNR and FQNEAQ (reference sequence). Trimming removed 0 bases from V and 4 bases from J, with 9 bases in between. CDR3 nucleotide sequence: TGTGCCAGCAGCTTAGCAGACAGATCCTATGGCTACACCTTC. Its protein product is CASSLADRSYGYTF.

The gene calls are TRBV2 and TRBJ1-5; unclear D gene. Germline CDR1 reads SNHLY; CDR2 reads FYNNEI. This CDR3 has 16 residues. Trimming removed 0 bases from V and 3 bases from J, with 12 bases in between. CDR3 sequence: CASSEAAYGVNQPQHF. The CDR3 DNA is TGTGCCAGCAGTGAAGCGGCGTACGGGGTCAATCAGCCCCAGCATTTT. Supplemented by reference TRBV2 and TRBJ1-5, the full variable domain reads EPEVTQTPSHQVTQMGQEVILRCVPISNHLYFYWYRQILGQKVEFLVSFYNNEISEKSEIFDDQFSVERPDGSNFTLKIRSTKLEDSAMYFCASSEAAYGVNQPQHFGDGTRLSIL.

This clone was seen just once. V usage is TRBV7-9 and J usage is TRBJ1-2; 10 nucleotides line up with TRBD1. The V segment lost 3 bases and the J segment 6 bases; nucleotides outside the gene matches: 7. The CDR3 covers 15 residues. Looked up from germline, CDR1 is SEHNR and CDR2 is FQNEAQ (reference sequence). CDR3 DNA: TGTGCCAGCAGCTTGGACTCCGGGACAGGGGATGGCTACACCTTC. Protein product: CASSLDSGTGDGYTF.

This clone has a handful of counts. V and J are TRBV9 and TRBJ2-3, with TRBD1 matching over 9 bases. The CDR3 consists of 15 residues. Germline V gene lookup returns CDR1 SGDLS and CDR2 YYNGEE. J was trimmed by 3 bases and V by 3 bases; bases with no gene match: 5. CDR3 DNA sequence: TGTGCCAGCAGCGGATCGGGACAGGGAACAGATACGCAGTATTTT. The encoded protein is CASSGSGQGTDTQYF.

This chain links TRBV6-5 with TRBJ2-7, with D possibly matching TRBD2 (5 bases). V was clipped by 4 bases and J by 3 bases, with 10 bases between them. Germline-derived CDR1 and CDR2 are MNHEY and SVGAGI. This CDR3 spans 13 amino acids. The CDR3 here is CASSWGVSYEQYF. DNA for the CDR3: TGTGCCAGCAGTTGGGGAGTAAGCTACGAGCAGTACTTC.

This chain uses TRBV27 with TRBJ2-7, with no clear D. The CDR3 consists of 15 residues. Germline V gene sequence: CDR1 MNHEY, CDR2 SMNVEV (reference sequence). Between the trimmed V and J ends, which lost 1 base and 4 bases, there was a span of 14 bases. The CDR3 reads CASSLYGFGSYEQYF. In DNA, the CDR3 is TGTGCCAGCAGTTTATATGGGTTTGGGTCTTACGAGCAGTACTTC.

CDR3 nucleotide sequence: TGTGCCAGCAGCACTAGCGGGACTACCTACAATGAGCAGTTCTTC. The encoded protein is CASSTSGTTYNEQFF. V and J are TRBV11-2 and TRBJ2-1; the match to TRBD2 covers 10 bases. V was pared by 5 bases and J by 2 bases, with 3 bases of the junction left unmatched. Per germline, CDR1 SGHAT and CDR2 FQNNGV. CDR3 length: 15 residues.

The genes are TRBV5-1 and TRBJ2-7; tentative D call: TRBD1 (5 bases). The CDR3 is 15 amino acids. Trimming removed 0 bases from V and 1 base from J, with 11 bases in between. Germline CDR1 is SGHRS and CDR2 is YFSETQ. The CDR3 DNA reads TGCGCCAGCAGCTTGGTGGCAGGGTCGTCCTACGAGCAGTACTTC. Translating gives CASSLVAGSSYEQYF.

The rearrangement links TRBV30 to TRBJ1-3; D uncertain. The CDR3 spans 11 residues. V lost 8 bases to trimming and J lost 2 bases, with 7 bases between them. Germline V CDR1 and CDR2: GTSNPN, SVGIG (reference sequence). Here the CDR3 reads CARRAGNTIYF. CDR3 sequence (DNA): TGTGCCCGTCGAGCTGGAAACACCATATATTTT.

V is TRBV7-2 and J is TRBJ1-1, with a possible D match to TRBD1 (6 bases). CDR1 is SGHTA, CDR2 FQGNSA, per germline. The V end was cut by 1 base, the J end by 0 bases, with 9 bases between. The CDR3 has 15 amino acids. CDR3 sequence: CASSLGDTMNTEAFF. The CDR3 bases are TGTGCCAGCAGCTTAGGGGACACAATGAACACTGAAGCTTTCTTT. Drawing the rest from reference TRBV7-2 and TRBJ1-1, the complete variable domain is GAGVSQSPSNKVTEKGKDVELRCDPISGHTALYWYRQSLGQGLEFLIYFQGNSAPDKSGLPSDRFSAERTGGSVSTLTIQRTQQEDSAVYLCASSLGDTMNTEAFFGQGTRLTVV.

The J gene is TRBJ2-7, the V gene TRBV4-1, with 7 bases identical to TRBD2. This CDR3 has 15 residues. Looked up from germline, CDR1 is MGHRA and CDR2 is YSYEKL. V trimming: 0 bases; J trimming: 3 bases; junction bases outside the gene matches: 5. This chain's CDR3 is CASSQELAESYEQYF. In DNA, the CDR3 is TGCGCCAGCAGCCAAGAGCTAGCGGAGAGCTACGAGCAGTACTTC.

A remark on this clone: Other DNA sequences of this sample code for an identical CDR3. The genes are TRBV10-3 and TRBJ2-3; possibly TRBD1 or TRBD2 for D (6 bases each). V was clipped by 3 bases and J by 0 bases, with 10 bases between them. The CDR3 is 15 amino acids. CDR1 is ENHRY, CDR2 SYGVKD, per germline. CDR3 sequence reads: CAISESGASTDTQYF. The DNA for the CDR3 is TGTGCCATCAGTGAATCGGGGGCAAGCACAGATACGCAGTATTTT.